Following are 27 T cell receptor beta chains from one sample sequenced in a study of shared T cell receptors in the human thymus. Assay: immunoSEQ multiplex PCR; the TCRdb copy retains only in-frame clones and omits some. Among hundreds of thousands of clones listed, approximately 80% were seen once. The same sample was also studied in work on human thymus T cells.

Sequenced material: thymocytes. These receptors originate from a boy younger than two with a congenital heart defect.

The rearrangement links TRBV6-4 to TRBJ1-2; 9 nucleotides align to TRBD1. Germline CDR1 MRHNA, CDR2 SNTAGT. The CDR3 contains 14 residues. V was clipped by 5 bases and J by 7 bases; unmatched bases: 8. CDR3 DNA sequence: TGTGCCAGCAGTTCACCCGGGACAGGGATTGGCTACACCTTC. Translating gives CASSSPGTGIGYTF.

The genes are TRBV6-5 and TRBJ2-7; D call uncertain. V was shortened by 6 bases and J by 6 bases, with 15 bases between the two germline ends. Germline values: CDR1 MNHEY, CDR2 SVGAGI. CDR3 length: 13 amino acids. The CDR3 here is CASRRSDGGEQYF. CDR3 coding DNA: TGTGCCAGCAGACGGAGTGACGGTGGCGAGCAGTACTTC.

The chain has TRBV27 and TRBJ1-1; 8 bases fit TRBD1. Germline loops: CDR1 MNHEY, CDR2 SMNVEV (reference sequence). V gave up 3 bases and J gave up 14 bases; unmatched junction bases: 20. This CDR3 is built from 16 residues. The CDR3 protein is CASSFSGQGNRRGVFF. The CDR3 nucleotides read TGTGCCAGCAGTTTTTCCGGACAGGGCAACCGAAGAGGAGTGTTCTTT.

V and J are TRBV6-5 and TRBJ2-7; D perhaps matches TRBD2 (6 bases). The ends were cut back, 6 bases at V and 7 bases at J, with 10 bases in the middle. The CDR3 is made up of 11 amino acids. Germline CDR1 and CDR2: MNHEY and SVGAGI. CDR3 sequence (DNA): TGTGCCAGCAGCCGACGGGGGGAGCAGTACTTC. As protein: CASSRRGEQYF.

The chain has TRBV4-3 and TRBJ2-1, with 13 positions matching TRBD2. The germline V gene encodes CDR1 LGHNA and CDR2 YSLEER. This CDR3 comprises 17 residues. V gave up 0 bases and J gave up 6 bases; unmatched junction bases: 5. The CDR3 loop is CASSQDEGLAGCNEQFF. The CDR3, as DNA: TGCGCCAGCAGCCAAGATGAGGGACTAGCGGGATGCAATGAGCAGTTCTTC.

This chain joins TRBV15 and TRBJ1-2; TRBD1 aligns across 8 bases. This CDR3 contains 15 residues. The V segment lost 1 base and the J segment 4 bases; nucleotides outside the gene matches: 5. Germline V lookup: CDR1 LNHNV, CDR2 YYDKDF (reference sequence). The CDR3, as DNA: TGTGCCACCAGCAGAGCCGGACAGGGATTCTATGGCTACACCTTC. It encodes CATSRAGQGFYGYTF.

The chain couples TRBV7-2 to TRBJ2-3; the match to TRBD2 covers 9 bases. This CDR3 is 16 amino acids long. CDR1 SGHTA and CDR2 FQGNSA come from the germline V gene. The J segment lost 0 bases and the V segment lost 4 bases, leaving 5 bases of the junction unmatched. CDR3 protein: CASSYLAGTSTDTQYF. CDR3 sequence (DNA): TGTGCCAGCAGCTACCTAGCGGGAACTAGCACAGATACGCAGTATTTT.

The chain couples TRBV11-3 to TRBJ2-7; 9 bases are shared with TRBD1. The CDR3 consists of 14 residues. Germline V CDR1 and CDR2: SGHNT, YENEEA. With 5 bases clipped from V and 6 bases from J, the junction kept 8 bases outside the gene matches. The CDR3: CASSTGQGVGEQYF. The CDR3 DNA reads TGTGCCAGCAGCACGGGACAGGGAGTAGGCGAGCAGTACTTC.

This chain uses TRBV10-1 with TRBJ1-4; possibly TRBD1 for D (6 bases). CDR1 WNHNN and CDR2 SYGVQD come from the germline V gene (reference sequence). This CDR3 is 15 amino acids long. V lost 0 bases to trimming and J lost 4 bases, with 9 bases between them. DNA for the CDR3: TGCGCCAGCAGTGAGTCTAGACAGGATAATGAAAAACTGTTTTTT. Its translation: CASSESRQDNEKLFF.

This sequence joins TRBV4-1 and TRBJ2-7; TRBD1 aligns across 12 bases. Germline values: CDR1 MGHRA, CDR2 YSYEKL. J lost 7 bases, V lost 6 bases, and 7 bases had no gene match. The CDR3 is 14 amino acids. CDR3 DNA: TGCGCCAGCAGGACGGGACAGGGGGCGTTGGAGCAGTACTTC. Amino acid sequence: CASRTGQGALEQYF.

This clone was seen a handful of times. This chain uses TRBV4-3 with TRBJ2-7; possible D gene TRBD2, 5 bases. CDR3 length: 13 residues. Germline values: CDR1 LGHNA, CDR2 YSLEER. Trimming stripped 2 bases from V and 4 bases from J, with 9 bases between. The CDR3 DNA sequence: TGCGCCAGCAGCCAAAGGAGGCGTTACGAGCAGTACTTC. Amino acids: CASSQRRRYEQYF.

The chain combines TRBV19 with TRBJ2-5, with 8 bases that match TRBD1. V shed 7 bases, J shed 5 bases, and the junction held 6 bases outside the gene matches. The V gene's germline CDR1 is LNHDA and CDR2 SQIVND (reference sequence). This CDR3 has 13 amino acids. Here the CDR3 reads CASTDRGMETQYF. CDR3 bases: TGTGCCAGTACTGACAGGGGTATGGAGACCCAGTACTTC. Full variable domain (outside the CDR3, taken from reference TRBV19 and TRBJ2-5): DGGITQSPKYLFRKEGQNVTLSCEQNLNHDAMYWYRQDPGQGLRLIYYSQIVNDFQKGDIAEGYSVSREKKESFPLTVTSAQKNPTAFYLCASTDRGMETQYFGPGTRLLVL.

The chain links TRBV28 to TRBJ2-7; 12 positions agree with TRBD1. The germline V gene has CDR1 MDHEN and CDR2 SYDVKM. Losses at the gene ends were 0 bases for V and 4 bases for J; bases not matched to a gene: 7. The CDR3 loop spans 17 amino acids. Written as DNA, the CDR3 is TGTGCCAGCAGTTTATGGGGTCCGGGACAGGGGGCGTACGAGCAGTACTTC. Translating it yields CASSLWGPGQGAYEQYF.

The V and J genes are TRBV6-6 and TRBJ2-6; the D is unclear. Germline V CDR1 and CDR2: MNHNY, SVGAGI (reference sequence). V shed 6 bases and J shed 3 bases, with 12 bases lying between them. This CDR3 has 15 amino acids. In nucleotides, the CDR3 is TGTGCCAGCAGCCGCGACATGCTTGGGGCCAACGTCCTGACTTTC. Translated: CASSRDMLGANVLTF.

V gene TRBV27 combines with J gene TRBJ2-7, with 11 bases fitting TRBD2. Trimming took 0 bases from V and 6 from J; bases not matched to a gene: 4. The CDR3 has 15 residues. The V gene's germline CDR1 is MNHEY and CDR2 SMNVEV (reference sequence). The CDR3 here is CASSLSTSGMGEQYF. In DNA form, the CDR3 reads TGTGCCAGCAGTTTATCGACTAGCGGGATGGGCGAGCAGTACTTC.

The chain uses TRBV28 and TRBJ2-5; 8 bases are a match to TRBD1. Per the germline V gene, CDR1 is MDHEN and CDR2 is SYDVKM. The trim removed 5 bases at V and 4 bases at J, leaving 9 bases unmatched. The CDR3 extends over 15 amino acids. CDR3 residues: CASSGRTGRRETQYF. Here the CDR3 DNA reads TGTGCCAGCAGTGGGAGGACAGGGAGGCGAGAGACCCAGTACTTC. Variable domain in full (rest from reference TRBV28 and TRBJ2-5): DVKVTQSSRYLVKRTGEKVFLECVQDMDHENMFWYRQDPGLGLRLIYFSYDVKMKEKGDIPEGYSVSREKKERFSLILESASTNQTSMYLCASSGRTGRRETQYFGPGTRLLVL.

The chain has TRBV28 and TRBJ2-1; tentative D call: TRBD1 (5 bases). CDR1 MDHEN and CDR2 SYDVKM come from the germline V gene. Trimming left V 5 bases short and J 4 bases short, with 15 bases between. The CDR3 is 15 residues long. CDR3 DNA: TGTGCCAGCAGTGCCGCCGGACGGACATACAATGAGCAGTTCTTC. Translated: CASSAAGRTYNEQFF. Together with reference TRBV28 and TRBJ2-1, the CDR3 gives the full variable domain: DVKVTQSSRYLVKRTGEKVFLECVQDMDHENMFWYRQDPGLGLRLIYFSYDVKMKEKGDIPEGYSVSREKKERFSLILESASTNQTSMYLCASSAAGRTYNEQFFGPGTRLTVL.

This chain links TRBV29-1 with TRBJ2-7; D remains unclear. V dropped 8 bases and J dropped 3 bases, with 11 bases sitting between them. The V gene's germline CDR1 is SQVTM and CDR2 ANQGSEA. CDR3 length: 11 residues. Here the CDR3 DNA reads TGCAGCCTCAGGCCCCACTACGAGCAGTACTTC. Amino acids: CSLRPHYEQYF.

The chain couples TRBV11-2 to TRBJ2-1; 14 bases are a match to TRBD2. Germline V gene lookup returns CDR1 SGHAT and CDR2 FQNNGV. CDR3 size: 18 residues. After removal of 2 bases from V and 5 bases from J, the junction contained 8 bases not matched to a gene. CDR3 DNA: TGTGCCAGCAGCTTAAACCCGACTAGCGGGAGGGGCCACAATGAGCAGTTCTTC. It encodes CASSLNPTSGRGHNEQFF.

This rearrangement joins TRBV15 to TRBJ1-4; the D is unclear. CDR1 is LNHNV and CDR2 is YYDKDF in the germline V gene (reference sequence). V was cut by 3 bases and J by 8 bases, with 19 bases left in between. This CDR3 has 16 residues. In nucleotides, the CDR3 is TGTGCCACCAGCAGGGTCGAGCGGGCAGGTCACGAAAAACTGTTTTTT. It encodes CATSRVERAGHEKLFF.

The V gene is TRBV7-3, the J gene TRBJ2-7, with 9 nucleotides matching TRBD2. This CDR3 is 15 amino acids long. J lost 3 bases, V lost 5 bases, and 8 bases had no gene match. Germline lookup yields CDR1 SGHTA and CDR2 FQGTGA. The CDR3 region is CASSHSSGGFYEQYF. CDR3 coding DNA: TGTGCCAGCAGCCACTCGAGCGGGGGGTTCTACGAGCAGTACTTC.

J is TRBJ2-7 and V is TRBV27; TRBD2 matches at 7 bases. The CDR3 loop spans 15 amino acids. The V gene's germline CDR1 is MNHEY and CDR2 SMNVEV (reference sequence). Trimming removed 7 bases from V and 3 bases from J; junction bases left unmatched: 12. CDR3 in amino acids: CASTQRGGAGYEQYF. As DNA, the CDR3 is TGTGCCAGCACCCAACGGGGAGGGGCAGGCTACGAGCAGTACTTC.

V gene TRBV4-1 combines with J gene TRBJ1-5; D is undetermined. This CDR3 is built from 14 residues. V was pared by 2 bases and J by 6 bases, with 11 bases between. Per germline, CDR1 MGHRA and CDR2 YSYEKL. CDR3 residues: CASSQIRSGQPQHF. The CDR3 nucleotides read TGCGCCAGCAGCCAAATTAGGTCGGGTCAGCCCCAGCATTTT.

The CDR3 loop is CASSEKVGGGLDEQYF. CDR3 bases: TGCGCCAGCAGTGAGAAGGTGGGGGGAGGGCTCGACGAGCAGTACTTC. The chain combines TRBV10-1 with TRBJ2-7; 7 nucleotides agree with TRBD2. V was clipped by 2 bases and J by 5 bases; unmatched bases: 12. The V gene's germline CDR1 is WNHNN and CDR2 SYGVQD (reference sequence). The CDR3 is made up of 16 amino acids.

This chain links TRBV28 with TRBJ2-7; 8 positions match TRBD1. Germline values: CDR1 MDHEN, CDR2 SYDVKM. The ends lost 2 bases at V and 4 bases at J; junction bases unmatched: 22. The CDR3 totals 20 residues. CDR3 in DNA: TGTGCCAGCAGTTTAACCCCACCCCCACGACAGGGGTCAGGATATTACGAGCAGTACTTC. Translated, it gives CASSLTPPPRQGSGYYEQYF.

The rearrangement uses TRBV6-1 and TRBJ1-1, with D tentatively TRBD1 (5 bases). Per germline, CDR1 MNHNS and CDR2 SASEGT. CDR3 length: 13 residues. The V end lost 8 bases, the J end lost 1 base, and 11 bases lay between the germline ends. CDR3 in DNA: TGTGCCAGCGTAACCGGACAGAACACTGAAGCTTTCTTT. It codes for CASVTGQNTEAFF.

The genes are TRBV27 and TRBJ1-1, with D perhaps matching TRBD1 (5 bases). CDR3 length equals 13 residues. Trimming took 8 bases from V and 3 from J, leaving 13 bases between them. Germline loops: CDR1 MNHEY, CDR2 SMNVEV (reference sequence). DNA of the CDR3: TGTGCCAGCCGATGCAGGGTGGACACTGAAGCTTTCTTT. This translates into CASRCRVDTEAFF.